These 13 T cell receptor beta chains share one sample of origin, sequenced in a study of OX40 agonist ivuxolimab in advanced cancers. TCRdb's copy holds only in-frame clones and misses some; the assay was immunoSEQ multiplex PCR. The sample lists roughly 59,000 clones, around 82% occurring once. Source: CD4+ or CD8+ T cells sorted from blood, taken in a trial of the OX40 agonist ivuxolimab. Receptor source: an adult with an advanced solid tumor such as melanoma, head and neck, liver or kidney cancer.

The chain employs TRBV5-1 and TRBJ2-7; no reliable D call. Germline V gene sequence: CDR1 SGHRS, CDR2 YFSETQ. Trimming left V 4 bases short and J 2 bases short, with 10 bases between. The CDR3 runs to 13 residues. CDR3 nucleotides: TGCGCCAGCAGCACCCCTAAGCCCTACGAGCAGTACTTC. It yields the protein CASSTPKPYEQYF. The full variable domain, with the rest looked up from reference TRBV5-1 and TRBJ2-7, is KAGVTQTPRYLIKTRGQQVTLSCSPISGHRSVSWYQQTPGQGLQFLFEYFSETQRNKGNFPGRFSGRQFSNSRSEMNVSTLELGDSALYLCASSTPKPYEQYFGPGTRLTVT.

This chain joins TRBV18 and TRBJ1-1, with D tentatively TRBD1 (5 bases). The germline CDR1 and CDR2 sequences are KGHSH and LQKENI. The CDR3 consists of 16 residues. Trimming pared 5 bases from V and 2 bases from J, leaving 18 bases between. The CDR3 is CASSSLGGALNTEAFF. Written as DNA, the CDR3 is TGTGCCAGCTCATCCCTCGGAGGGGCACTAAACACTGAAGCTTTCTTT.

The chain recombines TRBV25-1 with TRBJ2-2; no clear D. The V gene's germline CDR1 is MGHDK and CDR2 SYGVNS. The CDR3 consists of 16 residues. The V and J ends lost 4 bases and 0 bases respectively, with 12 bases between them. Here the CDR3 reads CASSAVIPANTGELFF. For the CDR3, the DNA is TGTGCCAGCAGTGCAGTCATACCCGCGAACACCGGGGAGCTGTTTTTT. Full variable domain (outside the CDR3, taken from reference TRBV25-1 and TRBJ2-2): EADIYQTPRYLVIGTGKKITLECSQTMGHDKMYWYQQDPGMELHLIHYSYGVNSTEKGDLSSESTVSRIRTEHFPLTLESARPSHTSQYLCASSAVIPANTGELFFGEGSRLTVL.

This clone has more than one count but fewer than ten. This CDR3 is also generated by other DNA sequences in the sample. The chain is built from TRBV5-1 and TRBJ2-3; tentative D call: TRBD1 (6 bases). CDR3 length: 16 amino acids. The germline V and J ends were trimmed by 0 bases and 0 bases, with 11 bases remaining between them. Germline V gives CDR1 SGHRS, CDR2 YFSETQ. The CDR3 spells CASSLGGTHSTDTQYF. The CDR3 DNA sequence: TGCGCCAGCAGCTTGGGAGGGACACATAGCACAGATACGCAGTATTTT. Full variable domain (rest looked up from reference TRBV5-1 and TRBJ2-3): KAGVTQTPRYLIKTRGQQVTLSCSPISGHRSVSWYQQTPGQGLQFLFEYFSETQRNKGNFPGRFSGRQFSNSRSEMNVSTLELGDSALYLCASSLGGTHSTDTQYFGPGTRLTVL.

About this clone itself: The sample contains more than one DNA sequence encoding this CDR3. The genes are TRBV7-6 and TRBJ2-1; TRBD1 matches at 12 bases. Germline V CDR1 and CDR2: SGHVS, FNYEAQ. J was trimmed by 9 bases and V by 3 bases; bases with no gene match: 6. The CDR3 length is 15 residues. CDR3: CASSLPGTGGSEQFF. CDR3 nucleotides: TGTGCCAGCAGCTTGCCGGGGACAGGGGGCAGTGAGCAGTTCTTC.

The table lists this clone with a count of one. The CDR3 region has the DNA TGTGCCAGTATCACTACAGGGGGCCAGGGTACAAAGCAGCCCCAGCATTTT. Its translation is CASITTGGQGTKQPQHF. V usage is TRBV19 and J usage is TRBJ1-5; 9 nucleotides agree with TRBD1. With 7 bases clipped from V and 7 bases from J, the junction kept 17 bases outside the gene matches. Germline lookup yields CDR1 LNHDA and CDR2 SQIVND (reference sequence). The CDR3 length is 17 residues.

J is TRBJ1-2 and V is TRBV4-1, with 7 bases matching TRBD1. The CDR3 is 15 amino acids. V dropped 3 bases and J dropped 0; count of bases not matched to a gene: 4. Germline lookup yields CDR1 MGHRA and CDR2 YSYEKL. CDR3 sequence (DNA): TGCGCCAGCAGCCAGGGGGACAGAGCTAACTATGGCTACACCTTC. As protein: CASSQGDRANYGYTF.

The table lists this clone with a few counts. This chain uses TRBV4-1 with TRBJ1-5; 9 positions match TRBD1. Germline V lookup: CDR1 MGHRA, CDR2 YSYEKL. J was trimmed by 7 bases and V by 1 base; bases with no gene match: 11. This CDR3 region has 17 residues. CDR3 coding DNA: TGCGCCAGCAGCCAAGCAAGGGGACAGGGAGGGAGGCAGCCCCAGCATTTT. It specifies CASSQARGQGGRQPQHF.

A single count supports this clone. CDR3 residues: CASSQGSYNSPLHF. The CDR3 DNA reads TGTGCCAGTAGCCAGGGCTCCTATAATTCACCCCTCCACTTT. This chain connects TRBV19 to TRBJ1-6; D possibly corresponds to TRBD1 (5 bases). V was cut by 6 bases and J by 0 bases, with 6 bases left in between. The CDR3 consists of 14 residues. The germline CDR1 and CDR2 sequences are LNHDA and SQIVND (reference sequence).

J is TRBJ1-2 and V is TRBV19, with D maybe TRBD1 (5 bases). The CDR3 extends over 14 amino acids. Germline CDR1 is LNHDA and CDR2 is SQIVND (reference sequence). V was trimmed by 4 bases and J by 0 bases, leaving 9 bases between them. The CDR3 here is CASSTPGANYGYTF. CDR3 coding DNA: TGTGCCAGTAGTACCCCGGGGGCTAACTATGGCTACACCTTC.

The chain combines TRBV5-1 with TRBJ2-1; D possibly matches TRBD1 or TRBD2 (6 bases each). This CDR3 spans 13 amino acids. The V end was cut by 4 bases, the J end by 8 bases, with 13 bases between. CDR1 and CDR2 from the germline V gene are SGHRS and YFSETQ. The CDR3 protein is CASSRGRRDEQFF. In DNA, the CDR3 is TGCGCCAGCAGCCGGGGGCGGAGGGATGAGCAGTTCTTC.

V is TRBV11-3 and J is TRBJ2-1; 11 bases align to TRBD2. The length of the CDR3 is 16 residues. V was clipped by 3 bases and J by 2 bases; unmatched bases: 3. Germline values: CDR1 SGHNT, CDR2 YENEEA. Here the CDR3 reads CASSFTSGGAYNEQFF. Written as DNA, the CDR3 is TGTGCCAGCAGCTTCACTAGCGGGGGCGCCTACAATGAGCAGTTCTTC.

The rearrangement joins TRBV11-2 to TRBJ1-4, with D possibly matching TRBD1 (5 bases). The V gene's germline CDR1 is SGHAT and CDR2 FQNNGV. The CDR3 spans 15 residues. Trimming removed 2 bases from V and 6 bases from J, with 13 bases in between. CDR3 sequence: CASSLTPGQDEKLFF. In DNA form, the CDR3 reads TGTGCCAGCAGCTTAACCCCCGGACAAGATGAAAAACTGTTTTTT.